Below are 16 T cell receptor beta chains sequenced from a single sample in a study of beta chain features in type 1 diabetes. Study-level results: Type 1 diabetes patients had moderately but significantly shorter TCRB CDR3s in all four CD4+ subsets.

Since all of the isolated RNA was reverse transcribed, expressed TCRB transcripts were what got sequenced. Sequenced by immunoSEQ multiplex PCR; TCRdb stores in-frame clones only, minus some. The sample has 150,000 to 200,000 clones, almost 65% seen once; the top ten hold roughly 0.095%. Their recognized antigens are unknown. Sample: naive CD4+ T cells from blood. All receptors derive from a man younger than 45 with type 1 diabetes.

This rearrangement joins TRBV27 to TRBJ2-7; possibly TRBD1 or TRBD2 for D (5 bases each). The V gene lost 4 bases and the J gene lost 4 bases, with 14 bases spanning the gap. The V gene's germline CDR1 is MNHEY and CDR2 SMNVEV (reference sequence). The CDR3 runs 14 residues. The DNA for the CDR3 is TGTGCCAGCAGTTGGGGGTCCCCCCTTTACGAGCAGTACTTC. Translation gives CASSWGSPLYEQYF.

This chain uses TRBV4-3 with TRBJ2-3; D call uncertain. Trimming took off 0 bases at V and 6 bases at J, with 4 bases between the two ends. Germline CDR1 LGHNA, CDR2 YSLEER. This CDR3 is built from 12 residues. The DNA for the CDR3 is TGCGCCAGCAGCCAAGATATCGATACGCAGTATTTT. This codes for CASSQDIDTQYF.

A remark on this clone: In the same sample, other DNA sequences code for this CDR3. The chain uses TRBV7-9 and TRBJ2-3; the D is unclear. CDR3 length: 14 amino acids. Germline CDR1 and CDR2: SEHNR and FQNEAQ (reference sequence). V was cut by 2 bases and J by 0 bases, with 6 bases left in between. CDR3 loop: CASSLLPSTDTQYF. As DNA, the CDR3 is TGTGCCAGCAGCTTATTGCCGAGCACAGATACGCAGTATTTT.

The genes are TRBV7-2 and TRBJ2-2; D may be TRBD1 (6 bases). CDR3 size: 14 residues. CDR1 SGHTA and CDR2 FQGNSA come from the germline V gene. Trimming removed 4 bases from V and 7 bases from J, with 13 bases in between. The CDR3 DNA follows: TGTGCCAGCAGCTCTCGACAGGTTGTCGGGGAGCTGTTTTTT. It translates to CASSSRQVVGELFF.

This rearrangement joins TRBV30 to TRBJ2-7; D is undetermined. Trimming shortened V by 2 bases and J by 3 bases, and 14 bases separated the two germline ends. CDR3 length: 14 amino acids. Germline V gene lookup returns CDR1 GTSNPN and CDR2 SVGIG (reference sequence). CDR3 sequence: CAWSRASLLYEQYF. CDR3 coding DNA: TGTGCCTGGAGTCGGGCGTCTCTTCTCTACGAGCAGTACTTC.

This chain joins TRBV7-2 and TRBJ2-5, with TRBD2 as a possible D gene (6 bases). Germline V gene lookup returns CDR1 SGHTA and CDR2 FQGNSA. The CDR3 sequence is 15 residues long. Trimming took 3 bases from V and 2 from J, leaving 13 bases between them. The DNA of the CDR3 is TGTGCCAGCAGCTTCCGAGCCGGGGGACAAGAGACCCAGTACTTC. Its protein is CASSFRAGGQETQYF.

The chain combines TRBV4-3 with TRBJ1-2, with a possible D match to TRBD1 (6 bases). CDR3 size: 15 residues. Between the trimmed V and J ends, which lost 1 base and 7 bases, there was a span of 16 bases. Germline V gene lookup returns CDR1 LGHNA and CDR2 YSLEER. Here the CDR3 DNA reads TGCGCCAGCAGCCAAGCGGGGGCAGGGTTTGGTGGCTACACCTTC. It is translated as CASSQAGAGFGGYTF.

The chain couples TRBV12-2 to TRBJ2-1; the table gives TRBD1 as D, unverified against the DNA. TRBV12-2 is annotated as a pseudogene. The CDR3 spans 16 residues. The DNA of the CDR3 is TGTGCAAGTCGCCCCAGGCGGCAGGGTTCCTACAATGAGCAGTTCTTC. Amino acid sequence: CASRPRRQGSYNEQFF.

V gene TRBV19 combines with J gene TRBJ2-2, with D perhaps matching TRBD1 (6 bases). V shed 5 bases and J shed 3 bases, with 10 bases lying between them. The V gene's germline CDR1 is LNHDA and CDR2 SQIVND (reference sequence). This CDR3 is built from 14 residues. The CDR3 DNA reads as TGTGCCAGTAGTCCTGGGACACACACCGGGGAGCTGTTTTTT. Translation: CASSPGTHTGELFF.

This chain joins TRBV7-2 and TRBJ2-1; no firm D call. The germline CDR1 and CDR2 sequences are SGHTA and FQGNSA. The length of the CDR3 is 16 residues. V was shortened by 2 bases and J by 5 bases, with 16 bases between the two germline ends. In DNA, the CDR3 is TGTGCCAGCAGCTTATTTCCGGCCCCAGGTCACAATGAGCAGTTCTTC. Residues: CASSLFPAPGHNEQFF.

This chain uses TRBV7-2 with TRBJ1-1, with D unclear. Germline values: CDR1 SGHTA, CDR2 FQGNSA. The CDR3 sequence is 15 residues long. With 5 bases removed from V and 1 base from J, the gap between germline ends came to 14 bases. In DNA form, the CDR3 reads TGTGCCAGCAGCCTGATGAGCGCCGAGAACACTGAAGCTTTCTTT. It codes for CASSLMSAENTEAFF.

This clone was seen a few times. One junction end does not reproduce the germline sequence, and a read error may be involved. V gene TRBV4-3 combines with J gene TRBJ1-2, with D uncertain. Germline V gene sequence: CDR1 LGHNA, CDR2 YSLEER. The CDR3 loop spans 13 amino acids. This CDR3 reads CASSQDLVRSIYF. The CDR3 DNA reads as TGCGCCAGCAGCCAAGATCTTGTACGGTCAATTTACTTC.

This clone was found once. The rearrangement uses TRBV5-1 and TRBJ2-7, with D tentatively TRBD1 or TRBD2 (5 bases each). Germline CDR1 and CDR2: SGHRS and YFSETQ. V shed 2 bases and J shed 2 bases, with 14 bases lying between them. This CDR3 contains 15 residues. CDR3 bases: TGCGCCAGCAGCTTATCCGGGACGGGGACCTACGAGCAGTACTTC. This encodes CASSLSGTGTYEQYF.

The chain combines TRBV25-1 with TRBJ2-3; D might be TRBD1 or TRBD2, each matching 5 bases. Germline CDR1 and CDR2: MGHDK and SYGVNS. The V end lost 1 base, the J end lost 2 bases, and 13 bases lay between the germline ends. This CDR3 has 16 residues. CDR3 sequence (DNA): TGTGCCAGCAGTGAATTGGGACGGACGGACACAGATACGCAGTATTTT. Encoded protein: CASSELGRTDTDTQYF. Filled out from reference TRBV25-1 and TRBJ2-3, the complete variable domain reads EADIYQTPRYLVIGTGKKITLECSQTMGHDKMYWYQQDPGMELHLIHYSYGVNSTEKGDLSSESTVSRIRTEHFPLTLESARPSHTSQYLCASSELGRTDTDTQYFGPGTRLTVL.

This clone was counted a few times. In DNA form, the CDR3 reads TGTGCCAGCAGCATCGGGCCGAATACGCAGTATTTT. Protein sequence: CASSIGPNTQYF. This sequence joins TRBV13 and TRBJ2-3; D ambiguous. CDR1 is PRHDT, CDR2 FYEKMQ, per germline (reference sequence). This CDR3 is built from 12 residues. The V end was cut by 5 bases, the J end by 7 bases, with 10 bases between.

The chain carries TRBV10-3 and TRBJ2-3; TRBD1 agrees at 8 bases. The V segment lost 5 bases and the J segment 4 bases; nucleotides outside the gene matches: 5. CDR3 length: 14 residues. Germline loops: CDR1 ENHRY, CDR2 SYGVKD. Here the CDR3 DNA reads TGTGCCATCAGTCAGGCAGGGGGCGCAGATACGCAGTATTTT. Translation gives CAISQAGGADTQYF.